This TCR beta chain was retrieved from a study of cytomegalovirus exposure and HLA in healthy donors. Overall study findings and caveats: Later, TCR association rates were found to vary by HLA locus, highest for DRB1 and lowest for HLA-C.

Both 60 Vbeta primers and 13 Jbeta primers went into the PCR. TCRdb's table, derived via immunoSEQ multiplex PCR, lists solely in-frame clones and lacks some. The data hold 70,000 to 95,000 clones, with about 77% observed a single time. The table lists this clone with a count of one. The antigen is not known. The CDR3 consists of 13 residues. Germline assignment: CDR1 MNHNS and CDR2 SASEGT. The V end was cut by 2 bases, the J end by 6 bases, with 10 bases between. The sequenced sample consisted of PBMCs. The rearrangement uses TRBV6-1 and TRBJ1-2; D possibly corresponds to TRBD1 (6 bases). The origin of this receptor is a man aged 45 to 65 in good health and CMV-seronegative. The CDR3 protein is CASSERSGDGYTF. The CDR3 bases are TGTGCCAGCAGTGAAAGGTCAGGGGATGGCTACACCTTC.